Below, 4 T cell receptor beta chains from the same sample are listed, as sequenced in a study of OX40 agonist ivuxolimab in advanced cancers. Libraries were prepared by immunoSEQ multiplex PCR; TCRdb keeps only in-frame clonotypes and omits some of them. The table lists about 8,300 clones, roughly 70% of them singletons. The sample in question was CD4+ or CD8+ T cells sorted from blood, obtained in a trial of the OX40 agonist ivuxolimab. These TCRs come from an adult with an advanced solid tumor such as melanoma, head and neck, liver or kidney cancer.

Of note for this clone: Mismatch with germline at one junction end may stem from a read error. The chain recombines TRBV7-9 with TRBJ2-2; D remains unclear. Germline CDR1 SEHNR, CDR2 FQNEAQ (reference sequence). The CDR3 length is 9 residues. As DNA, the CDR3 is TGTGCCAGCAGCCCCCGTCTTGCCTTT. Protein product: CASSPRLAF.

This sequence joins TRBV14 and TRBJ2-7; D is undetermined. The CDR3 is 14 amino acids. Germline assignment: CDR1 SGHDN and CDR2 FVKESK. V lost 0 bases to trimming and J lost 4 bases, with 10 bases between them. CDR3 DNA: TGTGCCAGCAGCCAAGATCGCGGTCATTACGAGCAGTACTTC. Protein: CASSQDRGHYEQYF.

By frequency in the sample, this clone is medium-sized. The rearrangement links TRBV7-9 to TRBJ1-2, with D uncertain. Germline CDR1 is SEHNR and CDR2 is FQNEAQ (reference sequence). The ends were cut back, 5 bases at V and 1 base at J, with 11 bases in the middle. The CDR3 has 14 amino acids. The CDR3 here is CASSNYGFNYGYTF. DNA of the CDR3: TGTGCCAGCAGCAACTACGGGTTTAACTATGGCTACACCTTC.

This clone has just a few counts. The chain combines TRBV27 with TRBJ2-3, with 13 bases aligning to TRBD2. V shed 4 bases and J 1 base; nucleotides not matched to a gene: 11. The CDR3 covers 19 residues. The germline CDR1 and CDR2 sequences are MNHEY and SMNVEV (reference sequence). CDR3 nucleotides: TGTGCCAGCAGTTCCACTAGCGGGGGGGCCCTTTGGGGCACAGATACGCAGTATTTT. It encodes CASSSTSGGALWGTDTQYF.